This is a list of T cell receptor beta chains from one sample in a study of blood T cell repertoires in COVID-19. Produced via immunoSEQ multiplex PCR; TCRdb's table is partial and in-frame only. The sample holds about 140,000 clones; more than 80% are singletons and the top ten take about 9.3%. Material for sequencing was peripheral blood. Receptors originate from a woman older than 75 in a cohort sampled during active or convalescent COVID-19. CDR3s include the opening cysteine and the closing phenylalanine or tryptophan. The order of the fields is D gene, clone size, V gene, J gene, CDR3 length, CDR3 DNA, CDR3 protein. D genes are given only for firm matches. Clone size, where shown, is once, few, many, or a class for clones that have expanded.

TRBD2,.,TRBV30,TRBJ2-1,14,TGTGCCTGGAGCAGAGCGGGGGGCTACAATGAGCAGTTCTTC,CAWSRAGGYNEQFF
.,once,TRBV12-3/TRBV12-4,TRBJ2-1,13,TGTGCCAGCAGTTTAGGCAGGATGAATGAGCAGTTCTTC,CASSLGRMNEQFF
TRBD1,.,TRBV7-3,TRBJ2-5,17,TGTGCCAGCAGCAAGCGCGCCGGACAGGGCGTAGTGGAGACCCAGTACTTC,CASSKRAGQGVVETQYF
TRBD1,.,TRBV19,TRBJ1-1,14,TGTGCCAGTAGAATTACAGGGGTTCCGACTGAAGCTTTCTTT,CASRITGVPTEAFF
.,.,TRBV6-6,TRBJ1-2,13,TGTGCCAGCAGTTTTCCCGGGATTTACGGCTACACCTTC,CASSFPGIYGYTF
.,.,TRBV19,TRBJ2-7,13,TGTGCCAGTAGTATAGTTCGGGACTACGAGCAGTACTTC,CASSIVRDYEQYF
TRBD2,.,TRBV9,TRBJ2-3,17,TGTGCCAGCAGCGTAGGTTTGACTAGCGGGGACACAGATACGCAGTATTTT,CASSVGLTSGDTDTQYF
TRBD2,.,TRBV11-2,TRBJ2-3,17,TGTGCCAGCAGCTTTAGGGGCCCAGCGGGGGGGTCAGATACGCAGTATTTT,CASSFRGPAGGSDTQYF
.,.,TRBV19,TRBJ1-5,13,TGTGCCAGTAGTATCGCGGTAGGTCAGCCCCAGCATTTT,CASSIAVGQPQHF
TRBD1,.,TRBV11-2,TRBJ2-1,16,TGTGCCAGCAGCTTAGATTTGGGACAGGGATGGGGTGAGCAGTTCTTC,CASSLDLGQGWGEQFF
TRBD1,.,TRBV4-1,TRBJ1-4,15,TGCGCCAGCAGCCAAACCGGGACAGGGGACGAAAAACTGTTTTTT,CASSQTGTGDEKLFF
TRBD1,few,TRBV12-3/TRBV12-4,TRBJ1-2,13,TGTGCCAGCCTTCCCCGACAGGGTGGTGGCTACACCTTC,CASLPRQGGGYTF
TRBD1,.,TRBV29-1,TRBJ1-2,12,TGCAGCGTTGAAGGGACAGGAGGTGGCTACACCTTC,CSVEGTGGGYTF
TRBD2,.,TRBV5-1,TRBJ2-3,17,TGCGCCAGCAGCTTGGGACTAGCGGGGGATCGCACAGATACGCAGTATTTT,CASSLGLAGDRTDTQYF
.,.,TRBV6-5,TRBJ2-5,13,TGTGCCAGCAGTACCGGGAACGAGGAGACCCAGTACTTC,CASSTGNEETQYF
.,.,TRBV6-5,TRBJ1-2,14,TGTGCCAGCAGTCCGGTAACGGGGAACTATGGCTACACCTTC,CASSPVTGNYGYTF
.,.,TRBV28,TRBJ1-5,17,TGTGCCAGCAGTACCCCCGGGAGAGAGTTTAATAATCAGCCCCAGCATTTT,CASSTPGREFNNQPQHF
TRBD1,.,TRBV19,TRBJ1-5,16,TGTGCCAGTAGTACTCCGGGACAGAATAGCAATCAGCCCCAGCATTTT,CASSTPGQNSNQPQHF
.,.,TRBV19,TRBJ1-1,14,TGTGCCAGTAGTATTGGCAGGGCGAACACTGAAGCTTTCTTT,CASSIGRANTEAFF
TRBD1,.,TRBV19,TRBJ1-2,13,TGTGCCAGTAGCCTCGGGACAGCCTATGGCTACACCTTC,CASSLGTAYGYTF
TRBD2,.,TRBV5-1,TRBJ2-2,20,TGCGCCAGCAGCTTGCACAGGACTAGCGGGGGGCCCCTAACGGCCGGGGAGCTGTTTTTT,CASSLHRTSGGPLTAGELFF
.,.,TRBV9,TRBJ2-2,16,TGTGCCAGCAGCGTAGAGGGAGGGGGTGCCACCGGGGAGCTGTTTTTT,CASSVEGGGATGELFF
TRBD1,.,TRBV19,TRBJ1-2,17,TGTGCCAGTAGTATCGGACAGGGGCGGGATTGGGGCTATGGCTACACCTTC,CASSIGQGRDWGYGYTF
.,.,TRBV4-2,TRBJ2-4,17,TGTGCCAGCAGCCAAGGGGCACTCGGCGTAGCCAAAAACATTCAGTACTTC,CASSQGALGVAKNIQYF
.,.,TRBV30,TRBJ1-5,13,TGTGCCTGGAGCGTAACGGGAAATCAGCCCCAGCATTTT,CAWSVTGNQPQHF
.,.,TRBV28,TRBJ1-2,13,TGTGCCAGCAGCCGACTCTATTCTGGAGGCTACACCTTC,CASSRLYSGGYTF
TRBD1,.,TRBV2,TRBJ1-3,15,TGTGCCAGCAGTGAACAGGGGGCGACTGGAAACACCATATATTTT,CASSEQGATGNTIYF
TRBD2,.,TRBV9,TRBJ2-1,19,TGTGCCAGCAGCGTAGAGCGGGTGACTAGCGGGGGGGCCTACAATGAGCAGTTCTTC,CASSVERVTSGGAYNEQFF
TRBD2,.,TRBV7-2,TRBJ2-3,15,TGTGCCAGCAGCTCCACCGGACTAGGCACAGATACGCAGTATTTT,CASSSTGLGTDTQYF
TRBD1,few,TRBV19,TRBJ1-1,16,TGTGCCAGTAGTACTGACAGGGACTTTTGGGACACTGAAGCTTTCTTT,CASSTDRDFWDTEAFF
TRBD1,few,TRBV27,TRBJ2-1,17,TGTGCCAGCAGTTTTTTGCGGACCCGGCGACAGGGAAATGAGCAGTTCTTC,CASSFLRTRRQGNEQFF